This T cell receptor beta chain comes out of a study of response to subunit inactivated influenza vaccine. This clonotype was seen at least ten times. What it binds is unknown. TCRdb re-analysed the RT-PCR reads in MiXCR, keeping a single row per CDR3 protein. The table records 610,000 or so distinct CDR3 sequences, about 14% of them present only once. Study results and caveats: Every seasonal influenza vaccination brings in few new T cells, the authors suggested.

The CDR3 consists of 12 residues. The germline gives CDR1 SEHNR, CDR2 FQNEAQ (reference sequence). Trimming stripped 1 base from V and 2 bases from J, with 3 bases between. This receptor was identified in a man in his fifties who received an inactivated influenza vaccine. The chain is built from TRBV7-9 and TRBJ2-7; D remains unclear. This material consisted of PBMCs from blood, taken 11 to 12 days after vaccination. The DNA for the CDR3 is TGTGCCAGCAGCTTAGAGGCCTACGAGCAGTACTTC. Amino acids: CASSLEAYEQYF.